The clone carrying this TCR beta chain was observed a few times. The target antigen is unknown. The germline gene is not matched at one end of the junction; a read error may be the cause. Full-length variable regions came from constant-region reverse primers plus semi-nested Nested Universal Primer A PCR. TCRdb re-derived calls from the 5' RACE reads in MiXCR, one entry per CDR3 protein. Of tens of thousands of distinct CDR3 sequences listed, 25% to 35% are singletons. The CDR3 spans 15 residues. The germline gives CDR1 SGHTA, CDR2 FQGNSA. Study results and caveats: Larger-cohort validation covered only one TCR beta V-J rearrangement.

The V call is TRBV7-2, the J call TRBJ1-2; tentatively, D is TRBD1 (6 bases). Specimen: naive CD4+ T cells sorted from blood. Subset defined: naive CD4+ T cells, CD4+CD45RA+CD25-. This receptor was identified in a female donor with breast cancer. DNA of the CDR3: TGTGCCAACAGCTTAGGGGGGATATATGGCTATGGCTACACCTTC. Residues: CANSLGGIYGYGYTF.